The rows below give T cell receptor beta chains drawn from one sample of a study of T cell repertoires in cytomegalovirus infection. Each CDR3 protein is one row after TCRdb ran MiXCR on the reads. The repertoire holds around 130,000 distinct CDR3 sequences, with about 24% as singletons. Their target antigens are unknown. Material for sequencing was PBMCs, sequenced either directly or after in vitro stimulation (not recorded which). Receptors originate from a human donor in good health (CMV status not recorded). Some clones in this sample may be carry-over from other donors' samples. Both conserved end residues are part of each CDR3. Fields, in order: clone size, J gene, V gene, CDR3 protein. Only some rows state a clone size, as once, few, many or a class for expanded clones.

size: NA
J: TRBJ1-5
V: TRBV7-2
CDR3: CASSNPNQPQHF

size: NA
J: TRBJ2-3
V: TRBV10-3
CDR3: CAISGRSGTQYF

size: few
J: TRBJ2-2
V: TRBV5-4
CDR3: CASIHNDVWGDTGELFF

size: NA
J: TRBJ1-1
V: TRBV20-1
CDR3: CSASRQGGTEAFF

size: many
J: TRBJ1-2
V: TRBV27
CDR3: CASCDQGRNPPLGIGYTF

size: many
J: TRBJ2-1
V: TRBV7-2
CDR3: CASTFLADGYNEQFF

size: NA
J: TRBJ2-2
V: TRBV27
CDR3: CASSYLRDRPITGELFF

size: few
J: TRBJ2-7
V: TRBV6-1
CDR3: CASRGQVLSEQYF

size: many
J: TRBJ2-5
V: TRBV28
CDR3: CASSFDGGETQYF

size: few
J: TRBJ2-1
V: TRBV7-3
CDR3: CASSSPVWLVNNEQFF

size: NA
J: TRBJ2-7
V: TRBV7-6
CDR3: CASSPAGSSYEQYF

size: many
J: TRBJ1-5
V: TRBV28
CDR3: CASSLGGKPQHF

size: NA
J: TRBJ2-1
V: TRBV24-1
CDR3: CATNRGGSNEQFF

size: many
J: TRBJ2-3
V: TRBV7-7
CDR3: CASSPGLGLTDTQYF

size: NA
J: TRBJ1-1
V: TRBV5-4
CDR3: CASSLKQGGTEAFF

size: NA
J: TRBJ2-7
V: TRBV12-3/TRBV12-4
CDR3: CASSPMTGGGWYEQYF

size: few
J: TRBJ1-1
V: TRBV7-9
CDR3: CASSPRTGYSMNTEAFF

size: many
J: TRBJ1-1
V: TRBV28
CDR3: CASRKPGGRSVGTEAFF

size: few
J: TRBJ2-5
V: TRBV15
CDR3: CATSGGRKETQYF

size: many
J: TRBJ2-5
V: TRBV7-2
CDR3: CASSLRLTGGETQYF

size: NA
J: TRBJ2-1
V: TRBV6-2/TRBV6-3
CDR3: CASSPGVEQFF

size: once
J: TRBJ1-6
V: TRBV20-1
CDR3: CSAWGQGANSPLHF

size: NA
J: TRBJ1-6
V: TRBV7-8
CDR3: CASSFGDASNSNSPLHF

size: few
J: TRBJ2-1
V: TRBV28
CDR3: CASSLARGRQFF

size: NA
J: TRBJ1-4
V: TRBV7-3
CDR3: CASSPSSGEGEKLFF